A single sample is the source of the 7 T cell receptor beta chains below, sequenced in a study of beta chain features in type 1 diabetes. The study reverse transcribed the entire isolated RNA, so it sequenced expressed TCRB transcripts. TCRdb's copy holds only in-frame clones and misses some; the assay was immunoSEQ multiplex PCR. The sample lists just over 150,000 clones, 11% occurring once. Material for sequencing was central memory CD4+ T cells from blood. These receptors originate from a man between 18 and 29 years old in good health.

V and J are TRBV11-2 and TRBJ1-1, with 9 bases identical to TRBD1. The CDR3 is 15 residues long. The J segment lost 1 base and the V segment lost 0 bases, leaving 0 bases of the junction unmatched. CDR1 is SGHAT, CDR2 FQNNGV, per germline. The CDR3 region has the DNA TGTGCCAGCAGCTTAGAGACAGGGGGGAACACTGAAGCTTTCTTT. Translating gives CASSLETGGNTEAFF.

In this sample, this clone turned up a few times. CDR3 in DNA: TGTGCCACCAGCAGAGATATAAAGGGGGAAGGCGAGCAGTACTTC. Encoded protein: CATSRDIKGEGEQYF. This sequence joins TRBV15 and TRBJ2-7; D might be TRBD1 (6 bases). Trimming left V 0 bases short and J 6 bases short, with 15 bases between. This CDR3 has 15 residues. Looked up from germline, CDR1 is LNHNV and CDR2 is YYDKDF (reference sequence).

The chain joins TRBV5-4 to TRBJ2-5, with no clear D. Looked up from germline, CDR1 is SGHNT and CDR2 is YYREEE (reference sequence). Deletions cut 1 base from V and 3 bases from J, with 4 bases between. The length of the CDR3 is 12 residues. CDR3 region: CASSLPKETQYF. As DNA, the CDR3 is TGTGCCAGCAGCTTGCCTAAAGAGACCCAGTACTTC.

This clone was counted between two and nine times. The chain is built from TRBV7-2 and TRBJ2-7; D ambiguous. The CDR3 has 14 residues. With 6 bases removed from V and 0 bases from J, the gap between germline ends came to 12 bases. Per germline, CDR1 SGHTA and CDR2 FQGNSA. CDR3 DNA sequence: TGTGCCAGCAGATCAAACCACGGCTCCTACGAGCAGTACTTC. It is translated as CASRSNHGSYEQYF.

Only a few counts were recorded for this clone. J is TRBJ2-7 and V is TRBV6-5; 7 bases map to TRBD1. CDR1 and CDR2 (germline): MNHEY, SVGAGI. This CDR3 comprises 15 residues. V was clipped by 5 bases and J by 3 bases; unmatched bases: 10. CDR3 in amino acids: CASSRTRDRLYEQYF. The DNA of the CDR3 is TGTGCCAGCAGTCGCACCCGGGACAGACTCTACGAGCAGTACTTC.

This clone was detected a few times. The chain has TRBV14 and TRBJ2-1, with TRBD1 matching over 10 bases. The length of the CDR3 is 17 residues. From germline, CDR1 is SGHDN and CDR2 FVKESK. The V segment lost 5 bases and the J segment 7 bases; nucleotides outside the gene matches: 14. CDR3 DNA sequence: TGTGCCAGCAGCTACTTCCACCGGGACAGGGGCTATAATGAGCAGTTCTTC. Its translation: CASSYFHRDRGYNEQFF.

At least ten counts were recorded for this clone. The CDR3 reads CAWSRLAVQETQYF. The CDR3 DNA reads TGTGCCTGGAGCCGACTAGCAGTACAAGAGACCCAGTACTTC. V gene TRBV30 combines with J gene TRBJ2-5; 7 bases agree with TRBD2. V lost 3 bases, J lost 2 bases, and 6 bases stayed unmatched. Per germline, CDR1 GTSNPN and CDR2 SVGIG (reference sequence). The CDR3 is made up of 14 amino acids.